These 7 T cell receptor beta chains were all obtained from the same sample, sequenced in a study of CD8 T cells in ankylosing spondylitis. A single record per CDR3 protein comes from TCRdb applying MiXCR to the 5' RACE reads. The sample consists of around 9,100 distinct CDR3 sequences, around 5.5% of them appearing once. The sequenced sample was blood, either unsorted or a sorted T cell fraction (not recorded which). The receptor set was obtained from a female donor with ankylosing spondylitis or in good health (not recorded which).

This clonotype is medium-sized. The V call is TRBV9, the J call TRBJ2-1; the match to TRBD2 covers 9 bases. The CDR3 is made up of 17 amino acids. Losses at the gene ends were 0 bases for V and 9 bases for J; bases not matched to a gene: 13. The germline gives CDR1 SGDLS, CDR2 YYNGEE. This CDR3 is CASSVVAGGPLESEQFF. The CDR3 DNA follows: TGTGCCAGCAGCGTAGTCGCGGGGGGGCCTCTGGAGAGTGAGCAGTTCTTC.

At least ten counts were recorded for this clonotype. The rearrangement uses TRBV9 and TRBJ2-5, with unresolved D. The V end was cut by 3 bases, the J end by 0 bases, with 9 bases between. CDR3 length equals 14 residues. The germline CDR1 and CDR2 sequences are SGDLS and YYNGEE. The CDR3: CASSDLRYQETQYF. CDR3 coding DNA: TGTGCCAGCAGCGACCTTAGGTACCAAGAGACCCAGTACTTC.

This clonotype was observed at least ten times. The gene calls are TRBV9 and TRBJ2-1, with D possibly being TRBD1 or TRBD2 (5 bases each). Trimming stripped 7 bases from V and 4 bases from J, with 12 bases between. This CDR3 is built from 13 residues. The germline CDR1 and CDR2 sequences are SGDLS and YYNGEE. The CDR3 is CASGGDLYNEQFF. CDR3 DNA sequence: TGTGCCAGCGGGGGAGACCTGTACAATGAGCAGTTCTTC.

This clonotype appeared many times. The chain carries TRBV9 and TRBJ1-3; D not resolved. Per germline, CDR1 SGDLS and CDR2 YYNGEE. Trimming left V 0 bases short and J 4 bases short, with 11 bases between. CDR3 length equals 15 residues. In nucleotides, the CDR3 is TGTGCCAGCAGCGTAGAACCGGGAGGAGGAAACACCATATATTTT. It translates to CASSVEPGGGNTIYF.

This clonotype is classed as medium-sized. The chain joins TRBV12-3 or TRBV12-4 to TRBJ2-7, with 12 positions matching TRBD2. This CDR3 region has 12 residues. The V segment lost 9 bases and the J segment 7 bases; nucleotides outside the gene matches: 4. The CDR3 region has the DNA TGTGCCAGGACTAGCGGGGGTCAGGAGCAGTACTTC. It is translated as CARTSGGQEQYF.

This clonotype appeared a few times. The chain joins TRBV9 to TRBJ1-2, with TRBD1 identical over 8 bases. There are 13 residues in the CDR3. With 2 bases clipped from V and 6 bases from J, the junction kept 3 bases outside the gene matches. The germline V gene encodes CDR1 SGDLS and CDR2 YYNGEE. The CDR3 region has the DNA TGTGCCAGCAGCGTCGCAGGGGGCCATGGCTACACCTTC. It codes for CASSVAGGHGYTF.

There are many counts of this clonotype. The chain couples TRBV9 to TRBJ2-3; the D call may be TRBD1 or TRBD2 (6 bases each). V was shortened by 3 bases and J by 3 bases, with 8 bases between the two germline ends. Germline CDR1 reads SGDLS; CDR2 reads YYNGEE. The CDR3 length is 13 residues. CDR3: CASSGGATDTQYF. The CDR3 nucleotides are TGTGCCAGCAGCGGGGGGGCGACAGATACGCAGTATTTT. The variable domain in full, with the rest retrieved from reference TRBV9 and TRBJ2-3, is DSGVTQTPKHLITATGQRVTLRCSPRSGDLSVYWYQQSLDQGLQFLIQYYNGEERAKGNILERFSAQQFPDLHSELNLSSLELGDSALYFCASSGGATDTQYFGPGTRLTVL.